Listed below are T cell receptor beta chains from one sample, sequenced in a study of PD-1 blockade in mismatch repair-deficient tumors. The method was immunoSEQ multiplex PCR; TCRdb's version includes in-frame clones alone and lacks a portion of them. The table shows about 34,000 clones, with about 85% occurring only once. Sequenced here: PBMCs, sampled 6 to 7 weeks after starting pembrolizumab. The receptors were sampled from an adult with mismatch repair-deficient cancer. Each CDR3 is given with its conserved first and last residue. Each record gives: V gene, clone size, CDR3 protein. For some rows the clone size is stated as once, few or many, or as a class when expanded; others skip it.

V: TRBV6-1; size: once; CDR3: CASSPDRRTEAFF
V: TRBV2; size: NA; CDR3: CASGTSGNEQFF
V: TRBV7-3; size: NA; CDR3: CASSLNGGPGLALPEQFF
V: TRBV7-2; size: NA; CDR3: CASSLVAPTLTNEQFF
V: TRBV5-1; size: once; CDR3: CASSLDGRGPNTGELFF
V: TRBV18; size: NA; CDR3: CASSLGQGHTGELFF
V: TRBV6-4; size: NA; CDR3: CASSAEKGSSYNEQFF
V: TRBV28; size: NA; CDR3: CASSFLGSNYGYTF
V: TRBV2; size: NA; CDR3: CASSEGQGFNYGYTF
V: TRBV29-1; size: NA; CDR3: CSVLLADLFEQYF
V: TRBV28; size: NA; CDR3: CASRDYDLYEQYF
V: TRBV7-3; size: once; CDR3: CASSRRTSGSYNEQFF
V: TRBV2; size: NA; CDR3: CASNPSGTVLSSTDTQYF
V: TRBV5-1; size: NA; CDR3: CASSVEAGNTIYF
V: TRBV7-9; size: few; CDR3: CASSARDSAYEQYF
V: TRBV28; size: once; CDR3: CASSVVNIQYF
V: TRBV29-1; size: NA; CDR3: CSVEAVTSGGGEQFF
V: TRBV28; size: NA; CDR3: CASTLTQSSYEQYF
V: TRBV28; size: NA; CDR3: CASSLLGMVAGVEEQYF
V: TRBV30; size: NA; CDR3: CAWGTSSYEQYF
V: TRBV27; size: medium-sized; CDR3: CASSLPDRGRYEQYF
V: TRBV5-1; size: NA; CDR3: CASRLGGRRVDTQYF
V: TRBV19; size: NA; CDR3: CASLRAGVNTGELFF
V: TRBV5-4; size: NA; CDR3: CASSKWQSTDTQYF